Listed below are T cell receptor beta chains from one sample, sequenced in a study of control samples from healthy donors and cancer patients. Using immunoSEQ multiplex PCR, the repertoire was profiled, and TCRdb retains in-frame clones only, with some absent. The sample includes roughly 130,000 clones, 80% to 95% of them seen just once. Sequencing input: blood. The receptors originated from a man aged 18 to 29 in good health. Each CDR3 is given with its conserved first and last residue. A D gene is named only where the DNA matches it firmly. Only some rows state a clone size, as once, few, many or a class for expanded clones.

size	D	V	J	DNA	CDR3
NA	NA	TRBV3-1/TRBV3-2	TRBJ2-7	TGTGCCAGCAGCCAGGACACTTACGAGCAGTACTTC	CASSQDTYEQYF
NA	TRBD2	TRBV6-2/TRBV6-3	TRBJ2-1	TGTGCCAGCAGCCCCGGCGGGGGGGCGTCTTTCTTC	CASSPGGGASFF
NA	NA	TRBV7-9	TRBJ1-2	TGTGCCAGCAGCTTAGTTGAAGGGGGGAGCTATGGCTACACCTTC	CASSLVEGGSYGYTF
NA	NA	TRBV12-3/TRBV12-4	TRBJ1-6	TGTGCCAGCAGTTCCCGGACTTCACCCCTCCACTTT	CASSSRTSPLHF
NA	TRBD1	TRBV3-1/TRBV3-2	TRBJ1-3	TGTGCCAGCAGCCACATCCGGGACAGGTTGTCGGGAAACACCATATATTTT	CASSHIRDRLSGNTIYF
few	NA	TRBV6-4	TRBJ2-2	TGTGCCAGCAGTGACGTGGGGGACACCGGGGAGCTGTTTTTT	CASSDVGDTGELFF
NA	NA	TRBV6-1	TRBJ2-7	TGTGCCAGCAGTGATTTCGCACCTCGGTGGAGCGAGCAGTACTTC	CASSDFAPRWSEQYF
NA	NA	TRBV1	TRBJ2-1	TGCACCAGCAGCCAAGTTAGCGGGGCCCTCGGTGAGCAGTTCTTC	CTSSQVSGALGEQFF
NA	TRBD1	TRBV29-1	TRBJ2-5	TGCAGCGTGTGGGGACAGGGAAGGTCGGAGACCCAGTACTTC	CSVWGQGRSETQYF
NA	NA	TRBV30	TRBJ1-6	TGTGCGGCGGGCCGACGTTTGACACCCCTCCACTTT	CAAGRRLTPLHF
NA	TRBD1	TRBV3-1/TRBV3-2	TRBJ2-1	TGTGCCAGCAGCTCAGGGGGAAGTAACGACAATGAGCAGTTCTTC	CASSSGGSNDNEQFF
NA	NA	TRBV10-2	TRBJ2-4	TGCGCCAGCAGTGATAAGGTGAAGGGGGAAAACATTCAGTACTTC	CASSDKVKGENIQYF
NA	NA	TRBV5-1	TRBJ2-1	TGCGCCAGCAGCTTGGAAGGGGGGGCCGTCGATGAGCAGTTCTTC	CASSLEGGAVDEQFF
NA	NA	TRBV4-1	TRBJ1-3	TGCGCCAGCAGCCAATGGGCAGGGGTTGAGGGAAACACCATATATTTT	CASSQWAGVEGNTIYF
NA	NA	TRBV11-2	TRBJ1-1	TGTGCCAGCAGCGACATACGGGCTTTCTTT	CASSDIRAFF
once	NA	TRBV27	TRBJ1-4	TGTGCCAGCAGTCTCCCCTTCAGGGCAATGGAAAAACTGTTTTTT	CASSLPFRAMEKLFF
NA	NA	TRBV7-8	TRBJ2-2	TGTGCCAGCAGCTTAGTAACAGCTACGAACACCGGGGAGCTGTTTTTT	CASSLVTATNTGELFF
NA	NA	TRBV25-1	TRBJ1-1	TGTGCCAGCAGTGAATATGCGTCAGGGATGAACACTGAAGCTTTCTTT	CASSEYASGMNTEAFF
once	NA	TRBV30	TRBJ1-6	TGTGCCTGGAGCCTGACAGCCTATAATTCACCCCTCCACTTT	CAWSLTAYNSPLHF
NA	NA	TRBV6-1	TRBJ2-7	TGTGCCAGCAGTGATATCGAGGACTACGAGCAGTACTTC	CASSDIEDYEQYF
NA	NA	TRBV11-2	TRBJ2-7	TGTGCCAGCAGCTTCTCCAGTCCCTCCTACGAGCAGTACTTC	CASSFSSPSYEQYF
NA	NA	TRBV13	TRBJ1-2	TGTGCCAGCAGCTCCCGTTACGACTCTCCTGTCTATGGCTACACCTTC	CASSSRYDSPVYGYTF
NA	NA	TRBV25-1	TRBJ1-5	TGTGCCAGCAGTGAAGAAGGGCCACTTCAGCCCCAGCATTTT	CASSEEGPLQPQHF
NA	TRBD1	TRBV18	TRBJ1-1	TGTGCCAGCTCACCATACTCTACAGGGGGCACTGAAGCTTTCTTT	CASSPYSTGGTEAFF
NA	TRBD2	TRBV14	TRBJ2-3	TGTGCCAGCAGCTTCACTAGCGGGGGAACCACAGATACGCAGTATTTT	CASSFTSGGTTDTQYF
once	NA	TRBV6-5	TRBJ1-3	TGTGCCAGCAGTCGGGACTTCCTCTCTGGAAACACCATATATTTT	CASSRDFLSGNTIYF
NA	TRBD1	TRBV7-9	TRBJ1-1	TGTGCCAGCAGCTTTGGACAGGGGAACACTGAAGCTTTCTTT	CASSFGQGNTEAFF
NA	NA	TRBV18	TRBJ1-2	TGTGCCAGCTCTCCCGGAGGGGCCTTTGGCTATGGCTACACCTTC	CASSPGGAFGYGYTF
NA	NA	TRBV5-6	TRBJ1-3	TGTGCCAGCAGCTTGTCCGGGACCATATATTTT	CASSLSGTIYF
NA	TRBD2	TRBV6-2/TRBV6-3	TRBJ2-3	TGTGCCAGCAGTTCCGGGACTAGCGTAGACGGTACGCAGTATTTT	CASSSGTSVDGTQYF
NA	NA	TRBV5-1	TRBJ2-7	TGCGCCAGCAGCTTGGACCCGGGTCCCAGCTCCTACGAGCAGTACTTC	CASSLDPGPSSYEQYF
NA	NA	TRBV30	TRBJ2-2	TGTGCCTGGAGTGTACTCGTCACCGGGGAGCTGTTTTTT	CAWSVLVTGELFF
NA	NA	TRBV6-5	TRBJ1-2	TGTGCCAGCAGCGCGGACAGCTATGGCTACACCTTC	CASSADSYGYTF
NA	NA	TRBV5-1	TRBJ1-6	TGCGCCAGCAGCTTGGGTCCGAGCTCCTATAATTCACCCCTCCACTTT	CASSLGPSSYNSPLHF
few	NA	TRBV5-1	TRBJ2-3	TGCGCCAGCAGCCGGGACACTCGCAGCACAGATACGCAGTATTTT	CASSRDTRSTDTQYF
NA	TRBD1	TRBV7-9	TRBJ1-1	TGTGCCAGCAGTTACGGACAGGGGAACACTGAAGCTTTCTTT	CASSYGQGNTEAFF
few	NA	TRBV2	TRBJ1-5	TGTGCCAGCTCCCTGTGGGCTAATCAGCCCCAGCATTTT	CASSLWANQPQHF
NA	NA	TRBV6-5	TRBJ1-6	TGTGCCAGCAGTTACTCTTACAGCAATTATAATTCACCCCTCCACTTT	CASSYSYSNYNSPLHF
NA	NA	TRBV20-1	TRBJ1-1	TGCAGTGCTGAGGGGGGCACTGAAGCTTTCTTT	CSAEGGTEAFF
NA	TRBD1	TRBV5-5	TRBJ1-5	TGTGCCAGCAGCTTGGGACAGGGGTATCAGCCCCAGCATTTT	CASSLGQGYQPQHF
NA	NA	TRBV10-3	TRBJ1-5	TGTGCCATCAGTGAGTCTGTGGGGGGCGGGGATCAGCCCCAGCATTTT	CAISESVGGGDQPQHF
NA	TRBD2	TRBV7-6	TRBJ2-3	TGTGCCAGCAGCTCTGGTCCCCGGACTAGCGGGGCTAGCACAGATACGCAGTATTTT	CASSSGPRTSGASTDTQYF
few	NA	TRBV20-1	TRBJ1-4	TGCAGTTCGAAAAGAGGCGAAAAACTGTTTTTT	CSSKRGEKLFF
NA	NA	TRBV2	TRBJ2-5	TGTGCCAGCAGTCCCTTTAGGACAGTACAAGAGACCCAGTACTTC	CASSPFRTVQETQYF
NA	NA	TRBV7-9	TRBJ1-1	TGTGCCAGCAGCTCGGGGAGACATGTGAACACTGAAGCTTTCTTT	CASSSGRHVNTEAFF
NA	TRBD1	TRBV27	TRBJ2-5	TGTGCCAGCAGTTTATCGAAGACAGGGTCCCCCCTTACAGAGACCCAGTACTTC	CASSLSKTGSPLTETQYF
NA	NA	TRBV5-4	TRBJ2-1	TGTGCCAGCAGCTTTAGTTTTTCTAGCGATAACAATGAGCAGTTCTTC	CASSFSFSSDNNEQFF
once	NA	TRBV25-1	TRBJ2-7	TGTGCCAGCACCGCAGGAAGGTCCGAGCAGTACTTC	CASTAGRSEQYF
NA	NA	TRBV10-1	TRBJ2-7	TGCGCCAGCAGTGATTCGATAGGGACGGTTTCTAGGTACTTC	CASSDSIGTVSRYF
NA	TRBD1	TRBV7-9	TRBJ2-1	TGTGCCAGCAGCCCCCACTCCAGGGGGAAGAACAACAATGAGCAGTTCTTC	CASSPHSRGKNNNEQFF
NA	TRBD1	TRBV23-1	TRBJ2-3	TGCGCCAGCATTCCCACAGGGGAAGTCAGACCAGATACGCAGTATTTT	CASIPTGEVRPDTQYF